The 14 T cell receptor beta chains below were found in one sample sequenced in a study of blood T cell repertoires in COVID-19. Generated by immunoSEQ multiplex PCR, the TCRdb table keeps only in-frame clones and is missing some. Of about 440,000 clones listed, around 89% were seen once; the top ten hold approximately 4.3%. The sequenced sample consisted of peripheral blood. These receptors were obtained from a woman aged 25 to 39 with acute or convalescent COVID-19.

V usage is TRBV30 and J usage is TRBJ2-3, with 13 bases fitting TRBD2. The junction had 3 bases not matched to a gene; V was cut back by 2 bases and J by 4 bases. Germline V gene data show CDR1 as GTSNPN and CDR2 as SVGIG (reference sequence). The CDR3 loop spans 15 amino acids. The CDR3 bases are TGTGCCTGGAGTCCTACTAGCGGGGGGGCAGATACGCAGTATTTT. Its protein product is CAWSPTSGGADTQYF.

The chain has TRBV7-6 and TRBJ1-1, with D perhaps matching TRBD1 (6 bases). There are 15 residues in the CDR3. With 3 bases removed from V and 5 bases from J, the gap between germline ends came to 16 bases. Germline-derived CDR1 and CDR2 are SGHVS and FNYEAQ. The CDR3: CASSLRGSFGTEAFF. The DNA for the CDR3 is TGTGCCAGCAGCTTGAGGGGGTCTTTCGGGACTGAAGCTTTCTTT.

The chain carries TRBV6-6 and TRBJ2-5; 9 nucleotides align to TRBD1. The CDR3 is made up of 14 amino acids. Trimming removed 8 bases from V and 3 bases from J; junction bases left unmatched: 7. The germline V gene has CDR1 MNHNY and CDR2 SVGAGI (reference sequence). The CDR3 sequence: CASFGTGREETQYF. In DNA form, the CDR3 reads TGTGCCAGCTTTGGGACAGGGAGGGAAGAGACCCAGTACTTC.

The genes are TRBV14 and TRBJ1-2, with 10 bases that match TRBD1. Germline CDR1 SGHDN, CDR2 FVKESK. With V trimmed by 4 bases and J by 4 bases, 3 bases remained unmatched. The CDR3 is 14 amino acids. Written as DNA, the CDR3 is TGTGCCAGCAGCCCCGGGACAGGGGTCTATGGCTACACCTTC. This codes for CASSPGTGVYGYTF.

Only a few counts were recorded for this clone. CDR3 coding DNA: TGCGCCAGCAGTGTAGCCAGAAATAATTCACCCCTCCACTTT. Translated, it gives CASSVARNNSPLHF. This sequence joins TRBV10-2 and TRBJ1-6; unclear D gene. CDR1 WSHSY and CDR2 SAAADI come from the germline V gene. This CDR3 region has 14 residues. Trimming removed 4 bases at V and 5 bases at J, with 9 bases between.

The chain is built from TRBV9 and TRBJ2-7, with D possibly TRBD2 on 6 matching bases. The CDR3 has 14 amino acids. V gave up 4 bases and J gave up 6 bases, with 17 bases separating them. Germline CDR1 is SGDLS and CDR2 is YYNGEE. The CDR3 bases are TGTGCCAGCAGCCCTTCTCCAGCGGGTGGCGAGCAGTACTTC. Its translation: CASSPSPAGGEQYF. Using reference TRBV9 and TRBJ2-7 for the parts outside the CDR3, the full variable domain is DSGVTQTPKHLITATGQRVTLRCSPRSGDLSVYWYQQSLDQGLQFLIQYYNGEERAKGNILERFSAQQFPDLHSELNLSSLELGDSALYFCASSPSPAGGEQYFGPGTRLTVT.

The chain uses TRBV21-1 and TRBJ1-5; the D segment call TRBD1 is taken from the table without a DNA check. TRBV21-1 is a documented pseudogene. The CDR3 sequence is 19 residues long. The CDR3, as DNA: TGTGCCAGCAGCAAAGCGATCGACAGGATGACCTATAGCAATCAGCCCCAGCATTTT. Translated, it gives CASSKAIDRMTYSNQPQHF.

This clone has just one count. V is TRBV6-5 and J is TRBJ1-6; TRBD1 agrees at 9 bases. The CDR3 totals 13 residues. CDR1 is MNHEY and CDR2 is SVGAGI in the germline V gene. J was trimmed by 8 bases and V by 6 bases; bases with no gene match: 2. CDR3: CASSRDRDSPLHF. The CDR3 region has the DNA TGTGCCAGCAGCCGGGACAGGGATTCACCCCTCCACTTT.

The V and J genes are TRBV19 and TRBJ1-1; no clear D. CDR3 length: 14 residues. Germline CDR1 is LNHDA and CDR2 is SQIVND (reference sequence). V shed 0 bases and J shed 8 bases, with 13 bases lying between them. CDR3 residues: CASSIDLGQWEAFF. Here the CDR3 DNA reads TGTGCCAGTAGTATAGATCTGGGCCAGTGGGAAGCTTTCTTT.

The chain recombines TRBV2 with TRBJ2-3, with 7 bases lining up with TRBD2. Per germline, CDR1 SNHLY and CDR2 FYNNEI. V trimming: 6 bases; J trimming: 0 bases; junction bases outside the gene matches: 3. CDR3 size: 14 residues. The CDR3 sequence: CASRGGTSTDTQYF. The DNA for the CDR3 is TGTGCCAGCAGGGGAGGGACTAGCACAGATACGCAGTATTTT.

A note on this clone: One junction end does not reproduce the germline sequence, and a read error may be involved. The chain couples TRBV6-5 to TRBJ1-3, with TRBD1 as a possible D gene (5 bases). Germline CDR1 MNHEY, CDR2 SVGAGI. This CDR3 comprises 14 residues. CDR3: CASSPPGAGSTIYF. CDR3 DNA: TGTGCCAGCAGTCCCCCTGGGGCTGGAAGCACCATATATTTT.

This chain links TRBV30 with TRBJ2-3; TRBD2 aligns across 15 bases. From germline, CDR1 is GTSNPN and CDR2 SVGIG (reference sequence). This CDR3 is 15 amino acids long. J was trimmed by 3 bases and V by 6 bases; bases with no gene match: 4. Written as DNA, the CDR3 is TGTGCCTGTACCGGGACTAGCGGGGGGACAGATACGCAGTATTTT. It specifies CACTGTSGGTDTQYF.

CDR3 DNA: TGTGCCAGCAGCAAAGATCGGGGTCCCTACGAGCAGTACTTC. This codes for CASSKDRGPYEQYF. This chain connects TRBV21-1 to TRBJ2-7; the table's D gene call, TRBD2, was not cross checked with the DNA. TRBV21-1 is described as a pseudogene. The CDR3 has 14 amino acids.

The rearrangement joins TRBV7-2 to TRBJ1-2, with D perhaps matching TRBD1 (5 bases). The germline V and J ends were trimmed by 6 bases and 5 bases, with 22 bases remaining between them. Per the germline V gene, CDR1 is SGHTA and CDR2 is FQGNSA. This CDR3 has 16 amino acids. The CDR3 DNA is TGTGCCAGCAGTGCAAGATCCCGCGGGACGGGATATGGCTACACCTTC. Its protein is CASSARSRGTGYGYTF.